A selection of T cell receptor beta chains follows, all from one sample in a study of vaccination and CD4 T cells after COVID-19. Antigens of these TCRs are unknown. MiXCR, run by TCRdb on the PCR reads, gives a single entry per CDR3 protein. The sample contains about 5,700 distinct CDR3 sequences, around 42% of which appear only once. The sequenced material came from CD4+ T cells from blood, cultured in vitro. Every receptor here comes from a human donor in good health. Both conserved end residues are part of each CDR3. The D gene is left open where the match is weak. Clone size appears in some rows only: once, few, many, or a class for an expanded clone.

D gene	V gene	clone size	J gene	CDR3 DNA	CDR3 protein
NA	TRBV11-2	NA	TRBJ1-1	TGTGCCAGCAGCCGTGGACACCCGGACACTGAAGCTTTCTTT	CASSRGHPDTEAFF
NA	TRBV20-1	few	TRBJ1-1	TGCAGTGCTAGAGCCAGGGCCAGCAAGGCTGAAGCTTTCTTT	CSARARASKAEAFF
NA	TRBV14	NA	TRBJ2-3	TGTGCCAGCAGCTACCGGGGGGCTAGCACAGATACGCAGTATTTT	CASSYRGASTDTQYF
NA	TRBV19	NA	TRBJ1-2	TGTGCCAGTACTCATCGGTCACATGGAAAGAGGGGCGAATATGGCTACACCTTC	CASTHRSHGKRGEYGYTF
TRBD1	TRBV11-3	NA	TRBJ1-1	TGTGCCAGCAGCCCCCGGACAGGGGACACTGAAGCTTTCTTT	CASSPRTGDTEAFF
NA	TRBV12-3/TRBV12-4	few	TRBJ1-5	TGTGCCAGCAGAACAGGTAGCAATCAGCCCCAGCATTTT	CASRTGSNQPQHF
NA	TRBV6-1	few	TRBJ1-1	TGTGCCAGCAGTGCCGCCAGGAACACTGAAGCTTTCTTT	CASSAARNTEAFF
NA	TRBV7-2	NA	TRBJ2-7	TGTGCCAGCAGCTTGGGTACCCTATACGAGCAGTACTTC	CASSLGTLYEQYF
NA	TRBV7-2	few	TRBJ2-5	TGTGCCAGCAGCCGTGAGGGCCGAGAGACCCAGTACTTC	CASSREGRETQYF
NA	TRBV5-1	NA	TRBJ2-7	TGCGCCAGCAGCCCGGACAGAGCTCGCTACGAGCAGTACTTC	CASSPDRARYEQYF
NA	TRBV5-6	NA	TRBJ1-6	TGTGCCAGCAGCTTGGACAAAAATTCACCCCTCCACTTT	CASSLDKNSPLHF
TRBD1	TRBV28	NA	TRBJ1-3	TGTGCCAGCGAGGGACAGAGCTCTGGAAACACCATATATTTT	CASEGQSSGNTIYF
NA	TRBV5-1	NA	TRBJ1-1	TGCGCCAGCAGCCAGGGACGGATGAACACTGAAGCTTTCTTT	CASSQGRMNTEAFF
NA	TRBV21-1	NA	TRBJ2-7	TGTGCCAGCAGCAAACCCCAGGGCGAGCAGTACTTC	CASSKPQGEQYF
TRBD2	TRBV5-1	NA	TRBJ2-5	TGCGCCAGCAGCCCTAGCGGGAACCAAGAGACCCAGTACTTC	CASSPSGNQETQYF
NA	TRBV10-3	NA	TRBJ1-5	TGTGCCATCAGTGAGCAGGGAGTCAACAATCAGCCCCAGCATTTT	CAISEQGVNNQPQHF
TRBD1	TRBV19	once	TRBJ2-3	TGTGCCAGTAGTAGAACAGGGGGCAAGTATTTT	CASSRTGGKYF
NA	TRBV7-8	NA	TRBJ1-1	TGTGCCAGCAGCTTAATGGATTCCAGGGGGAACACTGAAGCTTTCTTT	CASSLMDSRGNTEAFF
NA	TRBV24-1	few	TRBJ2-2	TGTGCCACCAGTGAGCCGACAGACACCGGGGAGCTGTTTTTT	CATSEPTDTGELFF
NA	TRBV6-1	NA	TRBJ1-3	TGTGCCAGCAGGACCAGCTCTGGAAACACCATATATTTT	CASRTSSGNTIYF
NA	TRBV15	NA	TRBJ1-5	TGTGCCACCAGCAAAGCCGCGACGGGTGAGCAGCCCCAGCATTTT	CATSKAATGEQPQHF
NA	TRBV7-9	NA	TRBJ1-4	TGTGCCAGCAGCTCCCACTTGGGGAGGGCTAATGAAAAACTGTTTTTT	CASSSHLGRANEKLFF
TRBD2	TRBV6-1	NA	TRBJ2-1	TGTGCCAGCAAACCGGGACTAGCGGGTAATGAGCAGTTCTTC	CASKPGLAGNEQFF
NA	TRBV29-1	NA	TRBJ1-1	TGCAGCGCCAATTTTAAGAGGGACACTGAAGCTTTCTTT	CSANFKRDTEAFF
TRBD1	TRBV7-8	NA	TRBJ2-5	TGTGCCAGCAGCTTAGGTTCTACAGGGGGCGTAGAGACCCAGTACTTC	CASSLGSTGGVETQYF
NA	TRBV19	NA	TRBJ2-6	TGTGCCAGTAGTATGTCCCTTATGTTCTCTGGGGCCAACGTCCTGACTTTC	CASSMSLMFSGANVLTF
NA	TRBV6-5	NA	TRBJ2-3	TGTGCCAGCAGTTATACGCGGGGTTACACAGATACGCAGTATTTT	CASSYTRGYTDTQYF
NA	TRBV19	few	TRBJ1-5	TGTGCCAGTAGTACGACCACAGGAGGGGATCAGCCCCAGCATTTT	CASSTTTGGDQPQHF
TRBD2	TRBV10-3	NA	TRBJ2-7	TGTGCCATCGGGGGGGACTACGAGCAGTACTTC	CAIGGDYEQYF
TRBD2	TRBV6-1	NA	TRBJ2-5	TGTGCCAGCAGTCTATCCGGGACTAGCGGGATACAAGAGACCCAGTACTTC	CASSLSGTSGIQETQYF
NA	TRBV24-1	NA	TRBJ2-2	TGTGCCCCCCTAAGTAGCACCGGGGAGCTGTTTTTT	CAPLSSTGELFF
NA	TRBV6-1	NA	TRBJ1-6	TGTGCAGCAGGCTCCTATAATTCACCCCTCCACTTT	CAAGSYNSPLHF
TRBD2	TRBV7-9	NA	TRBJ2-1	TGTGCCAGCAGACGACTAGCGGGGGCTGTCAATGAGCAGTTCTTC	CASRRLAGAVNEQFF
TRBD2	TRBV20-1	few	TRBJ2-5	TGCAGTGCTAGAGGCCGGCTACTAGCGAGAGAGACCCAGTACTTC	CSARGRLLARETQYF
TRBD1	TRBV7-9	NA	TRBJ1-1	TGTGCCAGCAGGGGACAGGACACTGAAGCTTTCTTT	CASRGQDTEAFF
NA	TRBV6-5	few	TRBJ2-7	TGTGCCAGCAGTTACGCTCCCGGGACAATTATGAGATACGAGCAGTACTTC	CASSYAPGTIMRYEQYF
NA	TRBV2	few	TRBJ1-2	TGTGCCAGCAGTGAAGTTAGAAGTGGCTACACCTTC	CASSEVRSGYTF
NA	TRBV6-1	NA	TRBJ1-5	TGTGCCAGCAGTGCTATAGGACTACATAGCAATCAGCCCCAGCATTTT	CASSAIGLHSNQPQHF
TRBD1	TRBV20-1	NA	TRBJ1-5	TGCAGTGCTAGGGACAGGGGACAGCCCCAGCATTTT	CSARDRGQPQHF
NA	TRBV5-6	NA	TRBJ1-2	TGTGCCAGCAGCCCGGACTCCTATGACTACACCTTC	CASSPDSYDYTF
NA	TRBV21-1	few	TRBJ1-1	TGTGCCAGCAGTGGGGGCAGGGGGAACACTGAAGCTTTCTTT	CASSGGRGNTEAFF
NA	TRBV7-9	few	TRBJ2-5	TGTGCCAGCAGCGGACCAGGAGGGCAGACCCAGTACTTC	CASSGPGGQTQYF
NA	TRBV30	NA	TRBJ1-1	TGTGCCTCAGGGGAAGGGTTGAACACTGAAGCTTTCTTT	CASGEGLNTEAFF
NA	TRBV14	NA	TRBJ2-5	TGTGCCAGCAGCCAAGGACGGTACCAAGAGACCCAGTACTTC	CASSQGRYQETQYF
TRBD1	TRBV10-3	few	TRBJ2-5	TGTGCCATCAGTTCGGGACAGCCGTACCAAGAGACCCAGTACTTC	CAISSGQPYQETQYF
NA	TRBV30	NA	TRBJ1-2	TGTGCCTGGAGTGCCCCTAGGGGCTACACCTTC	CAWSAPRGYTF
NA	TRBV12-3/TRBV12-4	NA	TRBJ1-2	TGTGCCAGCACCTACGGGGTTCGAGGCTACACCTTC	CASTYGVRGYTF
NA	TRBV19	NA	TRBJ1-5	TGTGCCAGTAAAGCTCAGCCCCAGCATTTT	CASKAQPQHF
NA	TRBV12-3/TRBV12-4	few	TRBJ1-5	TGTGCCAGCAGCCCCGCGGACCCGGAGCCCCAGCATTTT	CASSPADPEPQHF
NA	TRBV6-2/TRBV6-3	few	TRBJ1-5	TGTGCCAGCAGTTATATGGACAGGCCCCAGCATTTT	CASSYMDRPQHF
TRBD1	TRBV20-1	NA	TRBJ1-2	TGCAGTGCAAAGACAGGGCTTTACTATGGCTACACCTTC	CSAKTGLYYGYTF
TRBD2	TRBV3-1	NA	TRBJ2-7	TGTGCCAGCAGCCAAGGGCCTAGCGGGGGCACCGCCTACGAGCAGTACTTC	CASSQGPSGGTAYEQYF
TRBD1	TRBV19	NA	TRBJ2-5	TGTGCCAGTAGGCCGGGACAGGGGACTCCAGGTCAAGAGACCCAGTACTTC	CASRPGQGTPGQETQYF
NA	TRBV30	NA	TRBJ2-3	TGTGCCTGGACTATGGTTGCAAGCACAGATACGCAGTATTTT	CAWTMVASTDTQYF
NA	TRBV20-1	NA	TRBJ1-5	TGCAGTGCTAGAGATTGGGGGGGGGATCAGCCCCAGCATTTT	CSARDWGGDQPQHF
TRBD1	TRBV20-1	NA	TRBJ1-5	TGCAGTGCTAAAGGACAGGGGAACCAGCCCCAGCATTTT	CSAKGQGNQPQHF
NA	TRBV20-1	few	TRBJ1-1	TGCAGTGCTATCGACGGAAACACTGAAGCTTTCTTT	CSAIDGNTEAFF
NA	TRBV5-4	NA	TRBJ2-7	TGTGCCAGCAGCTTGGCGGGGGCCGGATGGGGCTACGAGCAGTACTTC	CASSLAGAGWGYEQYF
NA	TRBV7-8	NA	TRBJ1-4	TGTGCCAGCAGCTTAGGAGGGGCGTATGAAAAACTGTTTTTT	CASSLGGAYEKLFF
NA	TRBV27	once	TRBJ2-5	TGTGCCAGTCAGGACAGTGGGGGATTAGAGACCCAGTACTTC	CASQDSGGLETQYF